Listed here are 15 T cell receptor beta chains from one sample, sequenced in a study of T cell responses to AZD1222 COVID-19 vaccine (dated by TCRdb to about 2021). The time point tag for this specimen amounts to: about 28 days (+/-7) after the second vaccine dose. The treatment or condition label, read with the paper, signifies: meningococcal conjugate vaccine given as trial control. The method was the immunoSEQ multiplex PCR assay. This immuneACCESS table, as held by TCRdb, lists in-frame sequences with V and J called but not all clones. Of the missing ones, under half trace to an unresolved V gene in checked studies; the others have no known cause. This sample lists 80,000 or so clones; over 65% were detected once. Jointly, the top ten make up roughly 28% of the sample. The material was peripheral blood, obtained 28 days after the second dose of the MenACWY control vaccine. The receptors were sampled from an adult who received the MenACWY meningococcal vaccine as a control.

The chain recombines TRBV6-5 with TRBJ2-2; D might be TRBD1 or TRBD2, each matching 5 bases. The CDR3 has 14 residues. From germline, CDR1 is MNHEY and CDR2 SVGAGI. The ends were cut back, 7 bases at V and 5 bases at J, with 14 bases in the middle. The CDR3 region is CASNRQGRTGELFF. DNA for the CDR3: TGTGCCAGCAATCGGCAGGGACGAACCGGGGAGCTGTTTTTT.

The J gene is TRBJ2-1, the V gene TRBV6-5; TRBD2 aligns across 9 bases. The germline CDR1 and CDR2 sequences are MNHEY and SVGAGI. The length of the CDR3 is 13 residues. V dropped 6 bases and J dropped 10; count of bases not matched to a gene: 7. This chain's CDR3 is CASRRGGRAEQFF. The CDR3 DNA reads TGTGCCAGCAGGCGGGGGGGACGGGCCGAGCAGTTCTTC.

This clone was detected only once. The chain links TRBV7-3 to TRBJ2-1; TRBD2 is a possible D gene (6 bases). V lost 4 bases to trimming and J lost 5 bases, with 15 bases between them. Germline-derived CDR1 and CDR2 are SGHTA and FQGTGA. This CDR3 contains 15 residues. The CDR3 DNA is TGTGCCAGCAGCTACCACCCGGGACTCAACAATGAGCAGTTCTTC. The encoded protein is CASSYHPGLNNEQFF. Filled out from reference TRBV7-3 and TRBJ2-1, the complete variable domain reads GAGVSQTPSNKVTEKGKYVELRCDPISGHTALYWYRQSLGQGPEFLIYFQGTGAADDSGLPNDRFFAVRPEGSVSTLKIQRTERGDSAVYLCASSYHPGLNNEQFFGPGTRLTVL.

The V call is TRBV10-2, the J call TRBJ2-1; no definite D call. Trimming took off 5 bases at V and 4 bases at J, with 15 bases between the two ends. Germline V gives CDR1 WSHSY, CDR2 SAAADI. There are 15 residues in the CDR3. This chain's CDR3 is CASSIDFGRYNEQFF. DNA of the CDR3: TGCGCCAGCAGTATAGATTTCGGACGATACAATGAGCAGTTCTTC.

The count of this clone is one. The V and J genes are TRBV7-9 and TRBJ2-3; D tentatively fits TRBD1 or TRBD2 (5 bases each). Germline lookup yields CDR1 SEHNR and CDR2 FQNEAQ (reference sequence). The CDR3 sequence is 14 residues long. With 1 base removed from V and 4 bases from J, the gap between germline ends came to 9 bases. The CDR3 nucleotides are TGTGCCAGCAGCTTAGGTGGGGGACCAGATACGCAGTATTTT. Its translation is CASSLGGGPDTQYF.

The V and J genes are TRBV7-8 and TRBJ1-3; D perhaps matches TRBD1 (6 bases). There are 18 residues in the CDR3. V shed 3 bases and J shed 0 bases, with 18 bases lying between them. Germline loops: CDR1 SGHVS, CDR2 FQNEAQ. The CDR3 nucleotides read TGTGCCAGCAGCTTCCAGGGACATCAAATTCGCTCTGGAAACACCATATATTTT. Its protein product is CASSFQGHQIRSGNTIYF.

The V call is TRBV2, the J call TRBJ2-2; TRBD1 aligns across 10 bases. In germline, CDR1 is SNHLY, CDR2 FYNNEI. V gave up 1 base and J gave up 5 bases; unmatched junction bases: 1. CDR3 length: 15 amino acids. CDR3 sequence reads: CASSEVGQGTGELFF. The CDR3 bases are TGTGCCAGCAGTGAAGTGGGACAGGGGACCGGGGAGCTGTTTTTT.

The chain combines TRBV19 with TRBJ2-7; 10 bases map to TRBD2. This CDR3 has 14 amino acids. Per germline, CDR1 LNHDA and CDR2 SQIVND (reference sequence). Unmatched junction bases numbered 4, after V lost 5 bases and J lost 3 bases. The CDR3 protein is CASSFSGGYYEQYF. In DNA, the CDR3 is TGTGCCAGTAGTTTTAGCGGGGGGTACTACGAGCAGTACTTC.

This sequence joins TRBV5-5 and TRBJ2-3; D may be TRBD1 (6 bases). This CDR3 has 16 amino acids. V lost 0 bases, J lost 0 bases, and 11 bases lay in between. CDR1 and CDR2 from the germline V gene are SGHKS and YYEKEE (reference sequence). CDR3 nucleotides: TGTGCCAGCAGCTTGGGGGGGCCGCCTAGCACAGATACGCAGTATTTT. Its protein product is CASSLGGPPSTDTQYF.

The chain couples TRBV19 to TRBJ2-1; 8 bases agree with TRBD2. The CDR3 is 15 residues long. The V segment lost 3 bases and the J segment 6 bases; nucleotides outside the gene matches: 7. Germline V gives CDR1 LNHDA, CDR2 SQIVND (reference sequence). The DNA for the CDR3 is TGTGCCAGTAGTATTGCGGGAGGCCAACTCAATGAGCAGTTCTTC. It encodes CASSIAGGQLNEQFF.

This clone was counted only a few times. This rearrangement joins TRBV7-2 to TRBJ1-3; D may be TRBD1 (6 bases). V was pared by 2 bases and J by 4 bases, with 9 bases between. Germline V gene data show CDR1 as SGHTA and CDR2 as FQGNSA. The CDR3 spans 14 residues. In nucleotides, the CDR3 is TGTGCCAGCAGCTTATTAAGGGGGGGAAACACCATATATTTT. This encodes CASSLLRGGNTIYF.

The V gene is TRBV30, the J gene TRBJ2-6; a weak D match, TRBD1 (5 bases). The CDR3 totals 14 residues. V lost 7 bases, J lost 2 bases, and 12 bases lay in between. Germline V CDR1 and CDR2: GTSNPN, SVGIG (reference sequence). CDR3: CASQGAAGANVLTF. As DNA, the CDR3 is TGTGCCTCCCAGGGTGCGGCTGGGGCCAACGTCCTGACTTTC.

V usage is TRBV2 and J usage is TRBJ1-5, with 10 bases matching TRBD1. After removal of 4 bases from V and 5 bases from J, the junction contained 2 bases not matched to a gene. Germline V gene lookup returns CDR1 SNHLY and CDR2 FYNNEI. This CDR3 comprises 14 residues. CDR3 coding DNA: TGTGCCAGCAGTGGGGACAGGGGTTATCAGCCCCAGCATTTT. Translating it yields CASSGDRGYQPQHF.

The DNA for the CDR3 is TGTGCCAGTAGTCCGACACAGAACACTGAAGCTTTCTTT. Translated: CASSPTQNTEAFF. The genes are TRBV19 and TRBJ1-1; D remains unclear. Germline assignment: CDR1 LNHDA and CDR2 SQIVND (reference sequence). V gave up 5 bases and J gave up 1 base, with 8 bases separating them. CDR3 length: 13 amino acids. Using reference TRBV19 and TRBJ1-1 for the parts outside the CDR3, the full variable domain is DGGITQSPKYLFRKEGQNVTLSCEQNLNHDAMYWYRQDPGQGLRLIYYSQIVNDFQKGDIAEGYSVSREKKESFPLTVTSAQKNPTAFYLCASSPTQNTEAFFGQGTRLTVV.

The chain recombines TRBV18 with TRBJ2-2, with 9 bases that match TRBD1. V lost 3 bases to trimming and J lost 5 bases; unmatched junction nucleotides: 7. Germline CDR1 is KGHSH and CDR2 is LQKENI. This CDR3 has 16 residues. CDR3 in amino acids: CASSPRQGVKTGELFF. The CDR3 bases are TGTGCCAGCTCACCCAGACAGGGGGTGAAAACCGGGGAGCTGTTTTTT. Filled out from reference TRBV18 and TRBJ2-2, the complete variable domain reads NAGVMQNPRHLVRRRGQEARLRCSPMKGHSHVYWYRQLPEEGLKFMVYLQKENIIDESGMPKERFSAEFPKEGPSILRIQQVVRGDSAAYFCASSPRQGVKTGELFFGEGSRLTVL.